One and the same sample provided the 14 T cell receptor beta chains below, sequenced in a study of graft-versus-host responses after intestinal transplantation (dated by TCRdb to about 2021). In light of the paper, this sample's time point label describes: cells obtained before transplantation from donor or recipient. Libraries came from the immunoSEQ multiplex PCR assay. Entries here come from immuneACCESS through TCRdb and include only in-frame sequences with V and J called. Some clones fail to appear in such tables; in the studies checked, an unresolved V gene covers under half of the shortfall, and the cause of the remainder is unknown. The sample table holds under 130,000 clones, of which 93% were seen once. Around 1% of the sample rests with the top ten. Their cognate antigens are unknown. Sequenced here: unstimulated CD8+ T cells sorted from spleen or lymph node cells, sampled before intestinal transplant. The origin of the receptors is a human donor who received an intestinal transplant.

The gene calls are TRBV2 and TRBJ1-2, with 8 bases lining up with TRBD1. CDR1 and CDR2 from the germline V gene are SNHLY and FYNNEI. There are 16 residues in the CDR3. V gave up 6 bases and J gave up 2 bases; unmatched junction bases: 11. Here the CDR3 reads CASRNEGHRGNYGYTF. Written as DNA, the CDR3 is TGTGCCAGCAGGAACGAAGGGCACAGGGGGAACTATGGCTACACCTTC.

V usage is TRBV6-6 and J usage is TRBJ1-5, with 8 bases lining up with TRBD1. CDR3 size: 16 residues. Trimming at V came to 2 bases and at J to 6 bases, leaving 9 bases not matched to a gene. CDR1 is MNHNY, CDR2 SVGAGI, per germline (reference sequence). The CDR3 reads CASSYVGTGGGQPQHF. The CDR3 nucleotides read TGTGCCAGCAGTTACGTTGGAACAGGGGGAGGTCAGCCCCAGCATTTT.

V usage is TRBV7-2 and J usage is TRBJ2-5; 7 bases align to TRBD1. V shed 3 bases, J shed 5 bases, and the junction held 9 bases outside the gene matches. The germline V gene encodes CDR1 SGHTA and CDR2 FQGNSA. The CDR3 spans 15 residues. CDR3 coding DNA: TGTGCCAGCAGCTTTCTAGGGGGCCCTTGGGAGACCCAGTACTTC. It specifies CASSFLGGPWETQYF.

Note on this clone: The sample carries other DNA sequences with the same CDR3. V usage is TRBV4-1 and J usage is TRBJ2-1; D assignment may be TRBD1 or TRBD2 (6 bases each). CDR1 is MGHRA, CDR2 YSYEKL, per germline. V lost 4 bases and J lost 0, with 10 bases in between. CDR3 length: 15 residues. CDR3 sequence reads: CASSPGGSSYNEQFF. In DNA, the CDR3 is TGCGCCAGCAGCCCCGGGGGCAGCTCCTACAATGAGCAGTTCTTC.

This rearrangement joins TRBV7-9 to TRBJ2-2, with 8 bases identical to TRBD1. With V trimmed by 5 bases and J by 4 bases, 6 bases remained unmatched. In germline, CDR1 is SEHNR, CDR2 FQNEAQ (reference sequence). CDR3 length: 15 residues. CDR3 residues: CASSQTGDRTGELFF. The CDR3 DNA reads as TGTGCCAGCAGCCAGACAGGGGATCGCACCGGGGAGCTGTTTTTT.

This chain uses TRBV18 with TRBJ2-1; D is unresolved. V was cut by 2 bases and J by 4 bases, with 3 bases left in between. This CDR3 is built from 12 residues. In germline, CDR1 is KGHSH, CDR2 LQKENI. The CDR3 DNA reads TGTGCCAGCTCACCAACATACAATGAGCAGTTCTTC. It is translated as CASSPTYNEQFF.

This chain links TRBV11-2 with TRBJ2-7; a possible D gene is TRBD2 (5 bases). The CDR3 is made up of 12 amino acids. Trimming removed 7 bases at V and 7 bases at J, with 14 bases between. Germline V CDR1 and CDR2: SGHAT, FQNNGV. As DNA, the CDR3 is TGTGCCAGCACTCCCCGAGGGCGAGAGCAGTACTTC. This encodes CASTPRGREQYF.

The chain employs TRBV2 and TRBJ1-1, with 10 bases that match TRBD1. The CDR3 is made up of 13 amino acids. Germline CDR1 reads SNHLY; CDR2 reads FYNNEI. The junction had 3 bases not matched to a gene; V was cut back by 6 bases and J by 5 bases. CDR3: CASRDRGGTEAFF. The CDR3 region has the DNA TGTGCCAGCAGGGACAGGGGGGGGACTGAAGCTTTCTTT.

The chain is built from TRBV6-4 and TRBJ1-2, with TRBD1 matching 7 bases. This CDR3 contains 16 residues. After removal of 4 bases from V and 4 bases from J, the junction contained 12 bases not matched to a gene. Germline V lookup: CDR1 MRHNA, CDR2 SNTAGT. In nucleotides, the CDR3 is TGTGCCAGCAGTGCCCAGGGGGGGGGCATTCCCTATGGCTACACCTTC. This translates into CASSAQGGGIPYGYTF.

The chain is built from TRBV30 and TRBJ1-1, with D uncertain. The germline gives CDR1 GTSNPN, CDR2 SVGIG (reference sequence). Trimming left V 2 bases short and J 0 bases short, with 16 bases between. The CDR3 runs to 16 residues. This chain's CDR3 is CAWSWTRINMNTEAFF. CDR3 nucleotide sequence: TGTGCCTGGAGTTGGACCAGAATTAACATGAACACTGAAGCTTTCTTT.

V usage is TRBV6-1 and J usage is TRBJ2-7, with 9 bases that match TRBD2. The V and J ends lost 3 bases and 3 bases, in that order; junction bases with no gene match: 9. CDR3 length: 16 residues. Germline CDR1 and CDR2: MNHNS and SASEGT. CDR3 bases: TGTGCCAGCAGTGATTCTCCCGAGACTAGCGGCTACGAGCAGTACTTC. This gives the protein CASSDSPETSGYEQYF.

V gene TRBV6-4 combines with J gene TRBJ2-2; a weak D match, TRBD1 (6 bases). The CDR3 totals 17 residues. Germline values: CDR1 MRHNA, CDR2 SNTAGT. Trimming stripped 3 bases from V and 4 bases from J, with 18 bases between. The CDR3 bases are TGTGCCAGCAGTGAGCATCCTACAGGGTTGGGCACCGGGGAGCTGTTTTTT. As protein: CASSEHPTGLGTGELFF.

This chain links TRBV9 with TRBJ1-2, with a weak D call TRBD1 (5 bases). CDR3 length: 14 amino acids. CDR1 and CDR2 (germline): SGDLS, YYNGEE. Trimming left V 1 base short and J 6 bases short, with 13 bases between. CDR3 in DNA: TGTGCCAGCAGCGTATGGGGGGGTGGAAATGGCTACACCTTC. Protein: CASSVWGGGNGYTF.

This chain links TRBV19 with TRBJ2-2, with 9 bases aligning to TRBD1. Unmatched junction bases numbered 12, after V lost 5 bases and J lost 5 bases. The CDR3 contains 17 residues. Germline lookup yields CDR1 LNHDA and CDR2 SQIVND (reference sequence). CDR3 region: CASSPGLGTGKTGELFF. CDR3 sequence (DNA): TGTGCCAGTAGTCCTGGGTTAGGGACAGGGAAGACCGGGGAGCTGTTTTTT.